These 17 T cell receptor beta chains were all obtained from the same sample, sequenced in a study of cytomegalovirus exposure and HLA in healthy donors. The study ran its PCR with 60 Vbeta and 13 Jbeta primers. Sequencing was performed with immunoSEQ multiplex PCR; in TCRdb, only in-frame clones are kept and a portion is missing. The sample contains approximately 120,000 clones, roughly 71% of which appear only once. Sequencing was done on a sample of PBMCs. Receptors were obtained from a woman in her 70s in good health and CMV-seropositive.

The chain links TRBV5-1 to TRBJ1-2; the match to TRBD1 covers 10 bases. The J segment lost 4 bases and the V segment lost 5 bases, leaving 8 bases of the junction unmatched. Germline V gene data show CDR1 as SGHRS and CDR2 as YFSETQ. CDR3 size: 15 residues. The DNA for the CDR3 is TGCGCCAGCAGGACAGGGGGCCCTGCTTTCTATGGCTACACCTTC. It is translated as CASRTGGPAFYGYTF.

The V call is TRBV13, the J call TRBJ2-5; 7 nucleotides align to TRBD2. Germline assignment: CDR1 PRHDT and CDR2 FYEKMQ (reference sequence). V lost 5 bases, J lost 5 bases, and 14 bases stayed unmatched. This CDR3 has 16 residues. The CDR3 coding sequence is TGTGCCAGCAGCCCCACAGGCGCGGGGGTTTTTGAGACCCAGTACTTC. It is translated as CASSPTGAGVFETQYF.

The V gene is TRBV6-4, the J gene TRBJ2-3; 10 nucleotides line up with TRBD2. V lost 4 bases and J lost 2; bases outside the gene matches: 6. Germline V gene lookup returns CDR1 MRHNA and CDR2 SNTAGT. CDR3 length: 16 amino acids. CDR3 coding DNA: TGTGCCAGCAGTGTTCTAGCGGGGGAAGCCACAGATACGCAGTATTTT. Translated, it gives CASSVLAGEATDTQYF.

The chain has TRBV10-3 and TRBJ2-5; 9 bases agree with TRBD2. The V gene end was trimmed by 10 bases and the J gene end by 5 bases; junction bases not matched to a gene: 11. This CDR3 contains 14 residues. From germline, CDR1 is ENHRY and CDR2 SYGVKD. The CDR3 reads CATQERGAGETQYF. The CDR3 DNA is TGTGCCACCCAGGAGCGGGGGGCTGGGGAGACCCAGTACTTC.

V gene TRBV7-9 combines with J gene TRBJ1-6; D may be TRBD1 (5 bases). This CDR3 comprises 18 residues. Germline-derived CDR1 and CDR2 are SEHNR and FQNEAQ (reference sequence). Trimming left V 1 base short and J 9 bases short, with 22 bases between. The CDR3 DNA follows: TGTGCCAGCAGCTTAGTTTTTGACACGGGGGGACCTGGTTCACCCCTCCACTTT. It yields the protein CASSLVFDTGGPGSPLHF.

The chain uses TRBV30 and TRBJ1-1; 8 bases are a match to TRBD1. After removal of 0 bases from V and 7 bases from J, the junction contained 10 bases not matched to a gene. The CDR3 runs 15 residues. Germline V lookup: CDR1 GTSNPN, CDR2 SVGIG (reference sequence). The CDR3: CAWSVPDREWSEAFF. The CDR3 DNA reads as TGTGCCTGGAGTGTACCGGACAGGGAATGGAGTGAAGCTTTCTTT.

This clone showed up just a few times. The rearrangement uses TRBV11-3 and TRBJ2-5; D call uncertain. This CDR3 has 13 residues. Germline CDR1 and CDR2: SGHNT and YENEEA. V was shortened by 4 bases and J by 0 bases, with 6 bases between the two germline ends. CDR3 in DNA: TGTGCCAGCAGCTCCGGTAACCAAGAGACCCAGTACTTC. Its protein product is CASSSGNQETQYF.

The V and J genes are TRBV23-1 and TRBJ2-7, with 9 bases lining up with TRBD1. TRBV23-1 is noted as an ORF with a role that remains uncertain. After removal of 0 bases from V and 2 bases from J, the junction contained 5 bases not matched to a gene. CDR3 length: 16 residues. CDR3 bases: TGCGCCAGCAGTCAATCGAGGACAGGGGAACCCTACGAGCAGTACTTC. Translating gives CASSQSRTGEPYEQYF.

This clone appeared once. The chain is built from TRBV19 and TRBJ2-3; no clear D. The V gene's germline CDR1 is LNHDA and CDR2 SQIVND (reference sequence). Trimming removed 6 bases at V and 2 bases at J, with 9 bases between. The CDR3 length is 13 residues. CDR3 sequence: CASRLHNTDTQYF. The CDR3 region has the DNA TGTGCCAGTAGATTGCACAACACAGATACGCAGTATTTT.

The V gene is TRBV10-2, the J gene TRBJ1-1; 7 bases align to TRBD1. The germline gives CDR1 WSHSY, CDR2 SAAADI. The CDR3 is made up of 16 amino acids. V lost 2 bases to trimming and J lost 0 bases; unmatched junction nucleotides: 6. The CDR3 DNA reads as TGCGCCAGCAGTGAGCCGAGGGACAGCTTGAACACTGAAGCTTTCTTT. Translating gives CASSEPRDSLNTEAFF.

J is TRBJ1-1 and V is TRBV30; 7 positions agree with TRBD1. CDR1 GTSNPN and CDR2 SVGIG come from the germline V gene (reference sequence). The V gene end was trimmed by 0 bases and the J gene end by 4 bases; junction bases not matched to a gene: 8. The CDR3 runs 15 residues. The CDR3 DNA is TGTGCCTGGAGTGTACCCCAACAGGGGCGCACTGAAGCTTTCTTT. It yields the protein CAWSVPQQGRTEAFF.

In this sample, this clone turned up a few times. The CDR3 protein is CASSLQGRNTEAFF. Here the CDR3 DNA reads TGTGCCAGCAGTTTACAGGGGCGAAACACTGAAGCTTTCTTT. The rearrangement joins TRBV7-9 to TRBJ1-1; TRBD1 matches at 7 bases. Germline trimming cut 6 bases from V and 2 bases from J; bases unmatched to any gene: 6. The V gene's germline CDR1 is SEHNR and CDR2 FQNEAQ (reference sequence). The CDR3 is made up of 14 amino acids.

The J gene is TRBJ2-7, the V gene TRBV5-1; TRBD1 aligns across 10 bases. The germline CDR1 and CDR2 sequences are SGHRS and YFSETQ. The CDR3 spans 17 residues. The V gene end was trimmed by 1 base and the J gene end by 4 bases; junction bases not matched to a gene: 11. The CDR3 loop is CASSLRLPGQGTYEQYF. The CDR3 nucleotides read TGCGCCAGCAGCTTGAGACTACCGGGACAGGGGACGTACGAGCAGTACTTC.

The chain recombines TRBV11-2 with TRBJ2-2, with 9 bases aligning to TRBD1. There are 18 residues in the CDR3. Trimming took 2 bases from V and 5 from J; bases not matched to a gene: 12. Germline lookup yields CDR1 SGHAT and CDR2 FQNNGV. CDR3 nucleotides: TGTGCCAGCAGCTTACACCTGGACAGGGGAATAAGGACCGGGGAGCTGTTTTTT. This translates into CASSLHLDRGIRTGELFF.

This clone was detected only a few times. J is TRBJ1-1 and V is TRBV7-8; D gene uncertain. Trimming took 5 bases from V and 3 from J, leaving 10 bases between them. Germline V gene lookup returns CDR1 SGHVS and CDR2 FQNEAQ. The CDR3 is 13 amino acids. The CDR3 coding sequence is TGTGCCAGCAGCCAAGTCGGGGACACTGAAGCTTTCTTT. Translating gives CASSQVGDTEAFF.

DNA of the CDR3: TGTGCCAGCAGCAAAGGGGTTTCCGCCGGGACAGGGAGCGGCTACACCTTC. Its translation: CASSKGVSAGTGSGYTF. This chain joins TRBV21-1 and TRBJ1-2; the table calls TRBD1, which could not be checked here. TRBV21-1 is annotated as a pseudogene. The CDR3 covers 17 residues.

J is TRBJ2-3 and V is TRBV5-1, with 13 bases matching TRBD2. Per the germline V gene, CDR1 is SGHRS and CDR2 is YFSETQ. This CDR3 is 17 amino acids long. The V segment lost 0 bases and the J segment 3 bases; nucleotides outside the gene matches: 4. The CDR3 DNA reads TGCGCCAGCAGCTTGGTACTAGCGGGGGGGCCTACAGATACGCAGTATTTT. Protein product: CASSLVLAGGPTDTQYF.